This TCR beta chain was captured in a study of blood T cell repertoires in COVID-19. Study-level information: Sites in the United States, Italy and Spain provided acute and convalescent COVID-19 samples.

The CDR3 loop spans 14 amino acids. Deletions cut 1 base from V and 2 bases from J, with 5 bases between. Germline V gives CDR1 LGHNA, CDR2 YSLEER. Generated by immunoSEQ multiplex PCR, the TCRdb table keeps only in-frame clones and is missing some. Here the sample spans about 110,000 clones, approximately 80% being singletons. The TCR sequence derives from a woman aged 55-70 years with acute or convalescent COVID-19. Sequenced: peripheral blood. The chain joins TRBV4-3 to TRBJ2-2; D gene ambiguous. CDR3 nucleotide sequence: TGCGCCAGCAGCCAAGGAGAAAACACCGGGGAGCTGTTTTTT. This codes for CASSQGENTGELFF.